This TCR beta chain was identified during a study of T-cell memory formation after mild COVID-19. General study points: Largely, contracting CD4+ clones fell within CM and EM, and contracting CD8+ clones within EMRA.

Each CDR3 protein gets one entry after TCRdb re-called the 5' RACE reads with MiXCR. The sample records 300,000 to 350,000 distinct CDR3 sequences, 10% to 15% being singletons. With 0 bases removed from V and 0 bases from J, the gap between germline ends came to 8 bases. The CDR3 length is 15 residues. The germline gives CDR1 MNHEY, CDR2 SVGAGI. About this clonotype itself: What it binds is unknown.

This sequence originates from a man younger than 35 who had mild COVID-19 (a few samples of this study predate the infection). Cell type and time point are not known. Sequencing input: PBMCs or a T cell subset sorted from them (not recorded which). The rearrangement uses TRBV6-5 and TRBJ1-1; TRBD1 might be the D (5 bases). This CDR3 reads CASSYSGVMNTEAFF. The CDR3 DNA follows: TGTGCCAGCAGTTACTCGGGGGTGATGAACACTGAAGCTTTCTTT.